Listed below are T cell receptor beta chains from one sample, sequenced in a study of blood T cell repertoires in COVID-19. TCRdb keeps only in-frame clones here, not all; method: immunoSEQ multiplex PCR. The sample records under 130,000 clones, 85% being singletons. The sequenced sample was peripheral blood. These receptors were taken from a man in his fifties or sixties with acute or convalescent COVID-19. Both conserved end residues are trimmed from each CDR3.

CDR3aa	v_gene	j_gene
ASSSSYAGQGVGYT	TRBV5-1	TRBJ1-2
ASSLEGLADSTDTQY	TRBV6-6	TRBJ2-3
ASSLGNRDYT	TRBV11-2	TRBJ1-2
ASSQGTSGAQETQY	TRBV4-2	TRBJ2-5
ATSDSDNEQF	TRBV24-1	TRBJ2-1
CADLGGGGTGELF	TRBV29-1	TRBJ2-2
ASSPWDMGQPQH	TRBV18	TRBJ1-5
ASNSRTSAHEQY	TRBV25-1	TRBJ2-7
ATSRVPTAYEQY	TRBV15	TRBJ2-7
ASIKNGGSGRFNNEQF	TRBV27	TRBJ2-1
ASSRDRVEAF	TRBV7-8	TRBJ1-1
ASSHTGQIGNSPLH	TRBV5-1	TRBJ1-6
ASSQKDGGINEKLF	TRBV3-1/TRBV3-2	TRBJ1-4
ASSPGTGQETQY	TRBV7-3	TRBJ2-5
ASRASGIQETQY	TRBV3-1/TRBV3-2	TRBJ2-5
ASTPGTGHTEAF	TRBV11-3	TRBJ1-1
ASSLTSATTVFSEQY	TRBV27	TRBJ2-7
ASSFPQETQY	TRBV5-4	TRBJ2-5
ASSLRVSIYGYT	TRBV3-1/TRBV3-2	TRBJ1-2
ASSPRTGTEAF	TRBV11-2	TRBJ1-1
ASSRQDINGYT	TRBV28	TRBJ1-2
ASSQQRGSSYEQY	TRBV14	TRBJ2-7
AWSVGSGVRGYT	TRBV30	TRBJ1-2
ATSSRWTSNSYEQY	TRBV15	TRBJ2-7
ATSTGGETQY	TRBV24-1	TRBJ2-5
ASSLGLAGLGSYNEQF	TRBV4-1	TRBJ2-1
ASSQVRGMNTEAF	TRBV4-2	TRBJ1-1
AGSRTSETDTQY	TRBV2	TRBJ2-3
ASSESGPPDRYT	TRBV10-2	TRBJ1-2
ASSNPASGSSYNEQF	TRBV19	TRBJ2-1
ATSRPSGTSSYEQY	TRBV15	TRBJ2-7
ASSRGGQGVEKLF	TRBV19	TRBJ1-4
ASSLLAGGYNEQF	TRBV5-6	TRBJ2-1
ASSTPRGLYEQY	TRBV19	TRBJ2-7
ASSLLAGSLNNEQF	TRBV27	TRBJ2-1
ASKITSGNTGELF	TRBV2	TRBJ2-2
ASTHFQGVAGAYEQY	TRBV7-8	TRBJ2-7
ASSESTGLEQY	TRBV6-4	TRBJ2-7
ASSKLPGQGNLTQY	TRBV21-1	TRBJ2-5
ASSYPGLAGGYEQY	TRBV6-2/TRBV6-3	TRBJ2-7
ASSTRGPETQY	TRBV7-9	TRBJ2-5
ASRLTGPSNQPQH	TRBV19	TRBJ1-5
ATTGGKASGETQY	TRBV5-4	TRBJ2-5
AWNANRGGYT	TRBV30	TRBJ1-2
ASSQSAGGPYNEQF	TRBV23-1	TRBJ2-1
ASSPQVDSYGYT	TRBV19	TRBJ1-2
ASSSPGIDRYEQF	TRBV28	TRBJ2-1
ASSYSSPSYNEQF	TRBV6-5	TRBJ2-1
ASSMEGGTGYFSGANVLT	TRBV19	TRBJ2-6
ASSTDRGPYEQY	TRBV6-5	TRBJ2-7
ASSIAGLAGASLELFTQY	TRBV19	TRBJ2-3
ASSPATGGRTGELF	TRBV9	TRBJ2-2
ASSLNGQGSSGANVLT	TRBV27	TRBJ2-6
ASSLRGTGSKYEQY	TRBV27	TRBJ2-7
ASSLEAGNTGELF	TRBV5-1	TRBJ2-2
ASSVQGQEETQY	TRBV9	TRBJ2-5